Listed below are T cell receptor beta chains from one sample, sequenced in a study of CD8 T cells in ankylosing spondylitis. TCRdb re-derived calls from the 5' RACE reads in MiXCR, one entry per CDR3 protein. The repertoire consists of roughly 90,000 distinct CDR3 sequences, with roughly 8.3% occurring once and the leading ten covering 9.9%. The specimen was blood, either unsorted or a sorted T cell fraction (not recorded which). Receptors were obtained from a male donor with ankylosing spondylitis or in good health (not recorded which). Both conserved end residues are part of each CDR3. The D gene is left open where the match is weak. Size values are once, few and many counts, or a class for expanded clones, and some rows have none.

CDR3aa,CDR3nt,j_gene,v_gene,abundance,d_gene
CASSTLIAAMRGDIQYF,TGTGCCAGCAGCACCCTCATAGCGGCTATGAGGGGAGACATTCAGTACTTC,TRBJ2-4,TRBV7-2,few,-
CASSLIQDDYEQYF,TGTGCCAGCAGCTTGATCCAGGACGACTACGAGCAGTACTTC,TRBJ2-7,TRBV7-9,few,-
CASSDQALKQYF,TGTGCCAGCAGTGACCAGGCCCTTAAGCAGTACTTC,TRBJ2-7,TRBV25-1,few,-
CASSYSWLAGVYEQYF,TGTGCCAGCAGTTACTCGTGGCTAGCGGGAGTCTACGAGCAGTACTTC,TRBJ2-7,TRBV6-5,many,TRBD2
CASPRRGDNEQFF,TGTGCCAGCCCTCGGCGGGGGGACAATGAGCAGTTCTTC,TRBJ2-1,TRBV7-8,many,TRBD2
CASSFDRGGNEQYF,TGCGCCAGCAGCTTTGACAGGGGAGGGAACGAGCAGTACTTC,TRBJ2-7,TRBV5-1,many,-
CASSHRRQGTGELFF,TGCGCCAGCAGTCACCGGAGACAGGGCACCGGGGAGCTGTTTTTT,TRBJ2-2,TRBV23-1,few,TRBD1
CASSLGGEKLFF,TGTGCCAGCAGCTTAGGCGGAGAAAAACTGTTTTTT,TRBJ1-4,TRBV7-2,many,-
CASSHPTVWGVQETQYF,TGTGCCAGCAGCCATCCCACCGTGTGGGGAGTACAAGAGACCCAGTACTTC,TRBJ2-5,TRBV5-5,many,-
CASSTGTLSSTDTQYF,TGCGCCAGCAGCACCGGGACCCTCTCCAGCACAGATACGCAGTATTTT,TRBJ2-3,TRBV5-1,many,-
CAWSVGDGIQYF,TGTGCCTGGAGTGTGGGGGACGGCATTCAGTACTTC,TRBJ2-4,TRBV30,-,-
CASSPSGSRGYTF,TGCGCCAGCAGCCCCTCGGGCAGTAGAGGCTACACCTTC,TRBJ1-2,TRBV5-1,many,-
CASSLNSRVNGELFF,TGTGCTAGCAGCTTAAACTCCAGGGTGAACGGGGAGCTGTTTTTT,TRBJ2-2,TRBV7-7,-,-
CASSLSTGITEAFF,TGCGCCAGCAGCTTGAGTACAGGAATTACGGAAGCTTTCTTT,TRBJ1-1,TRBV5-1,many,-
CATSRDRRGGQFF,TGTGCCACCAGCAGAGATCGAAGGGGTGGGCAGTTCTTC,TRBJ2-1,TRBV15,many,-
CASRGQPSYNEQFF,TGTGCCAGCAGGGGACAGCCTTCCTACAATGAGCAGTTCTTC,TRBJ2-1,TRBV12-3/TRBV12-4,many,TRBD1
CASSYSAVRGNTEAFF,TGTGCCAGCAGTTACTCGGCGGTCCGAGGCAACACTGAAGCTTTCTTT,TRBJ1-1,TRBV6-5,-,-
CASSLEYTGELFF,TGCGCCAGCAGTTTGGAGTACACCGGGGAGCTGTTTTTT,TRBJ2-2,TRBV5-1,many,-
CSAGTGGGYEQYF,TGCAGCGCGGGGACAGGGGGGGGCTACGAGCAGTACTTC,TRBJ2-7,TRBV29-1,many,TRBD1
CASSLTNEQFF,TGTGCCAGCAGCTTAACCAATGAGCAGTTCTTC,TRBJ2-1,TRBV7-9,few,-
CASRPDPGNGTGELFF,TGTGCCAGCAGACCCGACCCAGGGAATGGCACCGGGGAGCTGTTTTTT,TRBJ2-2,TRBV21-1,many,-
CSARDGGQKETQYF,TGCAGTGCTAGAGATGGGGGACAGAAAGAGACCCAGTACTTC,TRBJ2-5,TRBV20-1,many,TRBD1
CASSQESGGIDTEAFF,TGTGCCAGCAGCCAAGAATCGGGGGGCATCGACACTGAAGCTTTCTTT,TRBJ1-1,TRBV4-2,many,-
CVSSPRASADNEQFF,TGTGTCAGTTCACCACGGGCTAGCGCAGACAATGAGCAGTTCTTC,TRBJ2-1,TRBV18,-,-
CSARQGPSNQPQHF,TGCAGTGCTAGACAGGGGCCGAGTAATCAGCCCCAGCATTTT,TRBJ1-5,TRBV20-1,few,-
CSVATVSGANVLTF,TGCAGCGTGGCGACAGTGTCTGGGGCCAACGTCCTGACTTTC,TRBJ2-6,TRBV29-1,many,-
CASIGTGADTEQYF,TGTGCCAGTATCGGGACAGGGGCCGATACGGAGCAGTACTTC,TRBJ2-7,TRBV6-1,-,TRBD1
CASSLDSGRARTGELFF,TGCGCCAGCAGCTTGGACAGCGGGAGGGCCAGGACCGGGGAGCTGTTTTTT,TRBJ2-2,TRBV5-1,few,TRBD2
CASSQTTVQPQHF,TGTGCCAGCAGCCAAACAACAGTCCAGCCCCAGCATTTT,TRBJ1-5,TRBV16,-,-
CASSLVDSGRAGEQFF,TGTGCCAGCAGCTTAGTGGATAGCGGGAGGGCCGGTGAGCAGTTCTTC,TRBJ2-1,TRBV7-9,once,TRBD2
CASSWADGREKLFF,TGTGCCAGCAGTTGGGCTGATGGGAGGGAAAAACTGTTTTTT,TRBJ1-4,TRBV27,many,-
CASSGSGDSYEQYF,TGTGCCAGCAGCGGTTCGGGAGATTCGTACGAGCAGTACTTC,TRBJ2-7,TRBV9,many,-
CASSSRTNTDTQYF,TGTGCCAGCAGCAGTCGGACTAATACAGATACGCAGTATTTT,TRBJ2-3,TRBV7-6,many,-
CASSLWLARVNNEQFF,TGTGCCAGCAGCTTATGGTTAGCTCGCGTCAACAATGAGCAGTTCTTC,TRBJ2-1,TRBV7-9,few,-
CSARGGESPLHF,TGCAGTGCTAGAGGGGGGGAGTCACCCCTCCACTTT,TRBJ1-6,TRBV20-1,-,-
CASRLGTGSGELFF,TGTGCCAGCAGACTAGGGACAGGGTCCGGGGAGCTGTTTTTT,TRBJ2-2,TRBV3-1,many,TRBD1
CASRPRTGSNYGYTF,TGTGCCAGCAGACCGAGGACAGGATCTAACTATGGCTACACCTTC,TRBJ1-2,TRBV12-3/TRBV12-4,many,TRBD1
CASSLGWTGATDTQYF,TGCGCCAGCAGCTTGGGATGGACAGGAGCCACAGATACGCAGTATTTT,TRBJ2-3,TRBV5-1,many,TRBD1
CASSLARASGANTGELFF,TGTGCCAGCAGCTTAGCGCGGGCTAGCGGAGCCAACACCGGGGAGCTGTTTTTT,TRBJ2-2,TRBV7-6,many,TRBD2
CASSLISNQPQHF,TGTGCCAGCAGTTTAATCAGCAATCAGCCCCAGCATTTT,TRBJ1-5,TRBV12-3/TRBV12-4,many,-
CASSVSQLDGYTF,TGTGCCAGCAGCGTATCCCAGTTAGATGGCTACACCTTC,TRBJ1-2,TRBV9,many,-
CASSRAGFNEKLFF,TGTGCCAGCAGCAGGGCGGGCTTCAATGAAAAACTGTTTTTT,TRBJ1-4,TRBV2,many,-
CASSDLRGSNQPQHF,TGTGCCAGCAGTGACCTCAGGGGATCCAATCAGCCCCAGCATTTT,TRBJ1-5,TRBV6-2/TRBV6-3,many,-